This TCR beta chain was found in a study of identical twins. MiXCR, run by TCRdb on the 5' RACE reads, gives a single entry per CDR3 protein. The data contain some 900,000 distinct CDR3 sequences, 10% to 15% of them singletons. The same sample was also used in a study of yellow fever vaccine responses in identical twins. This second study says: A vaccine T cell response that seemed partly convergent and partly personalized was reported in twins.

The material sequenced was PBMCs. This sequence was found in a woman between 18 and 30 years old in good health.

Written as DNA, the CDR3 is TGTGCCTCACGGCGGGAGAGGAACACCGGGGAGCTGTTTTTT. It specifies CASRRERNTGELFF. This chain links TRBV27 with TRBJ2-2; TRBD2 aligns across 7 bases. This CDR3 has 14 residues. With V trimmed by 11 bases and J by 1 base, 7 bases remained unmatched. Germline-derived CDR1 and CDR2 are MNHEY and SMNVEV (reference sequence).